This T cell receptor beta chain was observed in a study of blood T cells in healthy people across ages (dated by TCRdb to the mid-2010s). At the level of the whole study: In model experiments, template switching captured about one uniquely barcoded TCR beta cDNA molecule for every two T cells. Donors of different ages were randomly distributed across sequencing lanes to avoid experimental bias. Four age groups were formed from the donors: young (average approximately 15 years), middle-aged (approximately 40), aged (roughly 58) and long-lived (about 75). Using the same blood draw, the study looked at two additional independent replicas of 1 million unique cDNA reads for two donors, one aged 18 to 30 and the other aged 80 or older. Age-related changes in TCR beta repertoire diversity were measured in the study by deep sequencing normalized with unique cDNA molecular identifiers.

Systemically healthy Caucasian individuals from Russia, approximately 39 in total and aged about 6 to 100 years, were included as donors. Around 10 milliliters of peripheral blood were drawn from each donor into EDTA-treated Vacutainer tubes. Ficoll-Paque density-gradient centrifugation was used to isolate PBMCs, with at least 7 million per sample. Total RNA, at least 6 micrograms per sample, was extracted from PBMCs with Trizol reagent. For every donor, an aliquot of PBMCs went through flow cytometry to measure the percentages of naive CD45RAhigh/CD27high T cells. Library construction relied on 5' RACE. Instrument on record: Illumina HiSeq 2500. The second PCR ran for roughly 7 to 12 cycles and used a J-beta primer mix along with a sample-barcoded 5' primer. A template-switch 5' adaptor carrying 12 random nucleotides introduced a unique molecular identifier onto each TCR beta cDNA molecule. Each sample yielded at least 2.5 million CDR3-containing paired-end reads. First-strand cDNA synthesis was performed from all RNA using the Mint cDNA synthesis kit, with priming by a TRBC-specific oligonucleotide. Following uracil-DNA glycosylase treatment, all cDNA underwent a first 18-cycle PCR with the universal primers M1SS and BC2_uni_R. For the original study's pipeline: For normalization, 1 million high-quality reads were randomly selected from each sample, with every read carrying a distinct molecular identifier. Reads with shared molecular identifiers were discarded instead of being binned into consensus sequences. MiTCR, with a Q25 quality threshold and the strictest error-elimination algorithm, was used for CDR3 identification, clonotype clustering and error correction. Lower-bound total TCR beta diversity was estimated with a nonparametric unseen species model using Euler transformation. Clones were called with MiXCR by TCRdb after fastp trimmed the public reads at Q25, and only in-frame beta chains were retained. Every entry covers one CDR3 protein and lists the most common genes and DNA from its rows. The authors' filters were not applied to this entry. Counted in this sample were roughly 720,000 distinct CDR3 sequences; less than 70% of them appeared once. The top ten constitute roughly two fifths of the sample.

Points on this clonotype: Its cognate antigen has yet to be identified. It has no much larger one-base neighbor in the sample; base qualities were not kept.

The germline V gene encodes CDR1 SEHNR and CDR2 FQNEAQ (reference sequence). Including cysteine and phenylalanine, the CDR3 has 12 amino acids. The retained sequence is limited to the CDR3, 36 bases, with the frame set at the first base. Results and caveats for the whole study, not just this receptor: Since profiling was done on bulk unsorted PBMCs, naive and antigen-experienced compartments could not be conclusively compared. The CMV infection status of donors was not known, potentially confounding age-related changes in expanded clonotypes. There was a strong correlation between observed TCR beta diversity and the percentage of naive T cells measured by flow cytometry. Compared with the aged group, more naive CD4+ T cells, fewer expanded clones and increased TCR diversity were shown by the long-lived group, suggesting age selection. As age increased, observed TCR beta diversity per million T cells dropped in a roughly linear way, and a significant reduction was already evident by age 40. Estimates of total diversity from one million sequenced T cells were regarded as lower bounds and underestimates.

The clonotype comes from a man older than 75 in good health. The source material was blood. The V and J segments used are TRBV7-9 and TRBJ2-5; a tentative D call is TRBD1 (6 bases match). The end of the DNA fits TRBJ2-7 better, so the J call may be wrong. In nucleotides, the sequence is TGTGCCAGCAGCACGACAGGATCCGAGCAGTACTTC. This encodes CASSTTGSEQYF.